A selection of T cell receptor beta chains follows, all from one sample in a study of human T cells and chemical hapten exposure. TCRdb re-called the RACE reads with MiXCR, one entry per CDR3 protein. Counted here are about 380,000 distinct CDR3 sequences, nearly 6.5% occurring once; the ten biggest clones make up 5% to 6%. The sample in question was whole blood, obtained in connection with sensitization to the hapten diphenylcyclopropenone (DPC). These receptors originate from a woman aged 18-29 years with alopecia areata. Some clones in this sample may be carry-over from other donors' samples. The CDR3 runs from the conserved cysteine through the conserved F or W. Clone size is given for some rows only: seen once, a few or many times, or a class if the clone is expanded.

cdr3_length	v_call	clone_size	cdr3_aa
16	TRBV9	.	CASSVGPTGGRETQYF
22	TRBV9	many	CASSEGDRGYFGPGPNNSPLHF
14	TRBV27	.	CASSLWENTGELFF
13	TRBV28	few	CASSLTTGIEQYF
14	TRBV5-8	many	CASSIGQGNQPQHF
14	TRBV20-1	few	CSALPGAAVGEAFF
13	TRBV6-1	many	CASRGQYNSPLHF
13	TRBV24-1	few	CAPRTAGANVLTF
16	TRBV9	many	CASSSDPPLPNTEAFF
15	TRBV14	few	CASSRGLGISWTQYF
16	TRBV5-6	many	CASTTTPSSVYNEQFF
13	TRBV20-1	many	CSAPGKVLTEAFF
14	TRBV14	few	CASSPRGYTYEQYF
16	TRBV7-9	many	CASSSLQGLANSPLHF
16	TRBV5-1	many	CASSSLDRGLHTEAFF
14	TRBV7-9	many	CASSHSTENEKLFF
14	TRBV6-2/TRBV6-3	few	CASSYHGWGYEQYF